There are a few counts of the clone carrying this T cell receptor (beta chain). Antigen specificity is unknown. These data come from a study of beta chain features in type 1 diabetes. Stem cell-like memory, regulatory, central memory and naive CD4+ cells were sorted via CD45RO/CCR7/CD25/CD127/CD95/CD27. Between the trimmed V and J ends, which lost 2 bases and 0 bases, there was a span of 7 bases. The CDR3 has 14 amino acids. Germline V lookup: CDR1 KGHSH, CDR2 LQKENI. Overall study results and limits: Any PCR bias toward short templates would affect both groups alike. All four CD4+ subsets from Type 1 diabetes patients carried moderately but significantly shorter TCRB CDR3s.

cDNA synthesis used the whole RNA isolate, giving expressed TCRB sequences. This table comes from immunoSEQ multiplex PCR, and its TCRdb copy is limited to in-frame clones, with some not included. The sample carries around 260,000 clones, approximately 24% recorded once. The chain uses TRBV18 and TRBJ2-5; D is ambiguous. The TCR was taken from a woman in her thirties with type 1 diabetes. The specimen was naive CD4+ T cells from blood. The CDR3 DNA follows: TGTGCCAGCTCACCAACCGAGTACCAAGAGACCCAGTACTTC. Its protein product is CASSPTEYQETQYF.